The 10 T cell receptor beta chains listed next were all sequenced from one sample in a study of cytomegalovirus exposure and HLA in healthy donors. PCR employed 60 Vbeta and 13 Jbeta primers. This table comes from immunoSEQ multiplex PCR, and its TCRdb copy is limited to in-frame clones, with some not included. The data contain roughly 99,000 clones, more than 75% of them singletons. Specimen: PBMCs. All receptors derive from a woman between 40 and 50 years old in good health and CMV-seronegative.

The rearrangement links TRBV29-1 to TRBJ1-3, with D maybe TRBD1 (6 bases). Germline V gene sequence: CDR1 SQVTM, CDR2 ANQGSEA. This CDR3 is 16 amino acids long. Trimming cost V 0 bases and J 0 bases, with 12 bases left between them. The CDR3 region is CSVEDQQGSSGNTIYF. DNA for the CDR3: TGCAGCGTTGAAGATCAACAGGGTAGCTCTGGAAACACCATATATTTT.

This chain links TRBV6-5 with TRBJ1-1; 7 nucleotides line up with TRBD1. Germline-derived CDR1 and CDR2 are MNHEY and SVGAGI. V lost 4 bases, J lost 7 bases, and 12 bases stayed unmatched. The CDR3 runs to 15 residues. The CDR3 coding sequence is TGTGCCAGCAGTTTATTGACAGGGTCTAGGGGTGAAGCTTTCTTT. Encoded protein: CASSLLTGSRGEAFF.

V is TRBV5-1 and J is TRBJ2-2, with D maybe TRBD1 (6 bases). The CDR3 has 15 residues. Germline V gene lookup returns CDR1 SGHRS and CDR2 YFSETQ. The V and J ends lost 2 bases and 2 bases respectively, with 10 bases between them. The CDR3 DNA is TGCGCCAGCAGCTTTACAGGGAGCAACACCGGGGAGCTGTTTTTT. Translating it yields CASSFTGSNTGELFF.

The table lists this clone with a few counts. The V and J genes are TRBV11-2 and TRBJ2-3, with 14 positions matching TRBD2. Germline V CDR1 and CDR2: SGHAT, FQNNGV. The J segment lost 5 bases and the V segment lost 5 bases, leaving 6 bases of the junction unmatched. This CDR3 has 16 amino acids. Written as DNA, the CDR3 is TGTGCCAGCAGCAGGGGACTAGCGGGGGCCCTAGATACGCAGTATTTT. As protein: CASSRGLAGALDTQYF.

The rearrangement links TRBV4-1 to TRBJ1-1; 10 nucleotides match TRBD1. V dropped 0 bases and J dropped 1; count of bases not matched to a gene: 8. The germline CDR1 and CDR2 sequences are MGHRA and YSYEKL. This CDR3 spans 18 amino acids. The CDR3 here is CASSQDPGDRGGNTEAFF. The CDR3 DNA reads as TGCGCCAGCAGCCAAGATCCTGGGGACAGGGGAGGGAACACTGAAGCTTTCTTT.

The J gene is TRBJ1-1, the V gene TRBV2, with a possible D match to TRBD1 (5 bases). V lost 5 bases and J lost 1, with 14 bases in between. Germline CDR1 SNHLY, CDR2 FYNNEI. The CDR3 has 15 amino acids. Here the CDR3 reads CASSNQGVGNTEAFF. The CDR3 bases are TGTGCCAGCAGTAATCAGGGTGTCGGGAACACTGAAGCTTTCTTT.

The DNA of the CDR3 is TGCGCCAGCAGCTTGGCAGGACAGGGGGCGCGAGATGAGCAGTTCTTC. It yields the protein CASSLAGQGARDEQFF. The V gene is TRBV5-1, the J gene TRBJ2-1; 11 bases align to TRBD1. Germline CDR1 and CDR2: SGHRS and YFSETQ. This CDR3 comprises 16 residues. The V and J ends lost 0 bases and 8 bases, in that order; junction bases with no gene match: 7.

V usage is TRBV30 and J usage is TRBJ1-2; 11 bases are a match to TRBD1. The CDR3 covers 14 residues. The germline gives CDR1 GTSNPN, CDR2 SVGIG (reference sequence). The V gene end was trimmed by 3 bases and the J gene end by 4 bases; junction bases not matched to a gene: 4. CDR3 sequence: CAWSHGQGAYGYTF. The DNA for the CDR3 is TGTGCCTGGAGCCACGGACAGGGGGCCTATGGCTACACCTTC.

This chain links TRBV4-3 with TRBJ2-2; TRBD1 might be the D (6 bases). CDR1 is LGHNA and CDR2 is YSLEER in the germline V gene. V was pared by 1 base and J by 5 bases, with 11 bases between. This CDR3 has 15 amino acids. Here the CDR3 reads CASSQGQVKTGELFF. The DNA for the CDR3 is TGCGCCAGCAGCCAAGGACAGGTTAAGACCGGGGAGCTGTTTTTT.

The chain links TRBV9 to TRBJ1-1; D perhaps matches TRBD1 (5 bases). The CDR3 runs 16 residues. Per the germline V gene, CDR1 is SGDLS and CDR2 is YYNGEE. Trimming left V 4 bases short and J 0 bases short, with 16 bases between. CDR3 coding DNA: TGTGCCAGCAGCCCCCAAGGGGTAGGTCTGAACACTGAAGCTTTCTTT. This translates into CASSPQGVGLNTEAFF.